These 32 T cell receptor beta chains originate from one sample sequenced in a study of early T cells in non-severe SARS-CoV-2 infection. One entry per CDR3 protein results from TCRdb running MiXCR on the 5' RACE reads. The data show 50,000 to 65,000 distinct CDR3 sequences, just over 20% seen once. The sample consisted of whole blood, taken at baseline. All receptors derive from an adult who was a healthcare worker with PCR-confirmed SARS-CoV-2 infection or an uninfected control (not recorded which).

This clonotype occurred a few times. This chain connects TRBV4-2 to TRBJ2-7; perhaps TRBD2 as D (5 bases). The length of the CDR3 is 15 residues. The ends were cut back, 2 bases at V and 0 bases at J, with 11 bases in the middle. Germline-derived CDR1 and CDR2 are LGHNA and YNFKEQ. CDR3 bases: TGTGCCAGCAGCCAAACGGGGATATCCTCCTACGAGCAGTACTTC. It translates to CASSQTGISSYEQYF.

This clonotype was counted ten times or more. The chain has TRBV20-1 and TRBJ2-1; D unresolved. The germline V gene encodes CDR1 DFQATT and CDR2 SNEGSKA (reference sequence). This CDR3 is 11 amino acids long. Trimming removed 3 bases at V and 4 bases at J, with 4 bases between. The CDR3 DNA reads as TGCAGTGCTAGTATTTACAATGAGCAGTTCTTC. Its translation is CSASIYNEQFF.

The V and J genes are TRBV12-3 or TRBV12-4 and TRBJ1-6; TRBD1 agrees at 12 bases. CDR3 length equals 15 residues. With V trimmed by 6 bases and J by 9 bases, 6 bases remained unmatched. The CDR3 loop is CASSWGQGAFSPLHF. In nucleotides, the CDR3 is TGTGCCAGCAGCTGGGGACAGGGGGCTTTTTCACCCCTCCACTTT.

This clonotype was detected ten times or more. The V call is TRBV7-3, the J call TRBJ2-2; D may match TRBD1 or TRBD2 (5 bases each). This CDR3 is 14 amino acids long. Germline V gene data show CDR1 as SGHTA and CDR2 as FQGTGA. The germline V and J ends were trimmed by 1 base and 7 bases, with 10 bases remaining between them. CDR3 protein: CASSLMGDGGELFF. The CDR3 DNA follows: TGTGCCAGCAGCTTAATGGGGGATGGCGGGGAGCTGTTTTTT.

The CDR3 here is CAWNRDTNSYEQYF. CDR3 bases: TGTGCCTGGAACCGGGACACGAACTCCTACGAGCAGTACTTC. The rearrangement joins TRBV30 to TRBJ2-7; possible D gene TRBD1, 6 bases. Germline CDR1 GTSNPN, CDR2 SVGIG (reference sequence). Deletions cut 4 bases from V and 0 bases from J, with 13 bases between. The CDR3 consists of 14 residues.

Many counts were recorded for this clonotype. The CDR3 loop is CASSYSSGHRDVFF. The CDR3 DNA reads TGTGCCAGCAGTTACTCATCCGGGCACAGGGACGTCTTCTTT. This chain uses TRBV6-6 with TRBJ1-1; D is possibly TRBD1 (6 bases). V lost 0 bases to trimming and J lost 14 bases, with 19 bases between them. The CDR3 contains 14 residues. CDR1 is MNHNY, CDR2 SVGAGI, per germline (reference sequence).

The V gene is TRBV2, the J gene TRBJ2-3; the match to TRBD2 covers 9 bases. The V gene's germline CDR1 is SNHLY and CDR2 FYNNEI. The CDR3 is 14 residues long. V was pared by 8 bases and J by 5 bases, with 8 bases of the junction left unmatched. In nucleotides, the CDR3 is TGTGCCAGCGGTAATAGCGGGGGTCAAGATACGCAGTATTTT. Its protein is CASGNSGGQDTQYF.

This clonotype was detected many times. The chain combines TRBV27 with TRBJ1-1; D is unresolved. The length of the CDR3 is 13 residues. V lost 3 bases to trimming and J lost 0 bases, with 5 bases between them. From germline, CDR1 is MNHEY and CDR2 SMNVEV (reference sequence). Written as DNA, the CDR3 is TGTGCCAGCAGTTTGAGTGTGAACACTGAAGCTTTCTTT. Its protein is CASSLSVNTEAFF.

CDR3 sequence: CASSLASLVGGETQYF. DNA of the CDR3: TGTGCCAGCAGCTTAGCGTCTCTCGTGGGTGGAGAGACCCAGTACTTC. The V gene is TRBV7-6, the J gene TRBJ2-5; D unclear. Trimming took off 0 bases at V and 4 bases at J, with 15 bases between the two ends. Per germline, CDR1 SGHVS and CDR2 FNYEAQ. The CDR3 extends over 16 amino acids.

V gene TRBV2 combines with J gene TRBJ2-3; tentative D call: TRBD2 (5 bases). Trimming cost V 11 bases and J 2 bases, with 11 bases left between them. This CDR3 has 12 residues. Germline V gene lookup returns CDR1 SNHLY and CDR2 FYNNEI. The CDR3 DNA reads as TGTGCCGCCCGGGGTTTCACAGATACGCAGTATTTT. This sequence encodes CAARGFTDTQYF.

V gene TRBV5-4 combines with J gene TRBJ2-7; 7 bases match TRBD2. CDR1 SGHNT and CDR2 YYREEE come from the germline V gene (reference sequence). CDR3 size: 14 residues. V was clipped by 4 bases and J by 4 bases; unmatched bases: 8. This chain's CDR3 is CASSPRGDAYEQYF. The CDR3 DNA reads as TGTGCCAGCAGCCCACGGGGGGACGCTTACGAGCAGTACTTC.

This clonotype appeared many times. The J gene is TRBJ2-2, the V gene TRBV6-5; no reliable D call. Germline values: CDR1 MNHEY, CDR2 SVGAGI. This CDR3 contains 12 residues. Trimming removed 6 bases at V and 4 bases at J, with 6 bases between. CDR3 protein: CASRYGTGELFF. In nucleotides, the CDR3 is TGTGCCAGCAGATATGGCACCGGGGAGCTGTTTTTT.

The sample holds a few counts of this clonotype. The chain combines TRBV24-1 with TRBJ2-3; 8 bases are a match to TRBD1. There are 14 residues in the CDR3. CDR1 KGHDR and CDR2 SFDVKD come from the germline V gene. The ends lost 3 bases at V and 9 bases at J; junction bases unmatched: 7. The DNA for the CDR3 is TGTGCCACCAGTGATCCGCAGGGGGCAGGAACGCAGTATTTT. Amino acids: CATSDPQGAGTQYF.

This clonotype was observed many times. The gene calls are TRBV20-1 and TRBJ2-7, with 10 bases that match TRBD1. The J segment lost 3 bases and the V segment lost 4 bases, leaving 6 bases of the junction unmatched. The V gene's germline CDR1 is DFQATT and CDR2 SNEGSKA (reference sequence). The CDR3 totals 14 residues. In nucleotides, the CDR3 is TGCAGTGCTATGCACCGGGACAGGGGCTACGAGCAGTACTTC. This codes for CSAMHRDRGYEQYF.

V is TRBV6-5 and J is TRBJ1-2; maybe TRBD1 (5 bases). CDR3 length: 13 amino acids. Germline V gene sequence: CDR1 MNHEY, CDR2 SVGAGI. V gave up 6 bases and J gave up 6 bases, with 14 bases separating them. The CDR3 coding sequence is TGTGCCAGCAGATTAGGCAGGGCAGATGGCTACACCTTC. Its protein product is CASRLGRADGYTF.

This clonotype has more than one count but fewer than ten. The CDR3 bases are TGCGCCAGCAGCTCCCAACCGGGGGGCACAGATACGCAGTATTTT. This encodes CASSSQPGGTDTQYF. The chain recombines TRBV5-1 with TRBJ2-3; weak D call: TRBD2 (6 bases). CDR3 size: 15 residues. Germline V CDR1 and CDR2: SGHRS, YFSETQ. The V and J ends lost 3 bases and 1 base respectively, with 12 bases between them.

A note on this clonotype: Compared with germline, one end of the junction differs, possibly owing to a read error. The V and J genes are TRBV3-1 and TRBJ2-1, with 7 bases matching TRBD2. Germline V gives CDR1 LGHDT, CDR2 YNNKEL (reference sequence). This CDR3 is 15 amino acids long. The CDR3 sequence: CASSHPIQETSFPTF. The CDR3, as DNA: TGTGCCAGCAGCCATCCCATACAGGAGACTAGCTTCCCGACCTTC.

V gene TRBV7-9 combines with J gene TRBJ2-4, with D perhaps matching TRBD1 (5 bases). Per the germline V gene, CDR1 is SEHNR and CDR2 is FQNEAQ (reference sequence). The CDR3 runs to 11 residues. Trimming shortened V by 5 bases and J by 8 bases, and 7 bases separated the two germline ends. The CDR3 DNA follows: TGTGCCAGCAGCCTGACAGACATTCAGTACTTC. Protein: CASSLTDIQYF. Combining the CDR3 with reference TRBV7-9 and TRBJ2-4 gives the whole variable domain DTGVSQNPRHKITKRGQNVTFRCDPISEHNRLYWYRQTLGQGPEFLTYFQNEAQLEKSRLLSDRFSAERPKGSFSTLEIQRTEQGDSAMYLCASSLTDIQYFGAGTRLSVL.

Only a few counts were recorded for this clonotype. The chain links TRBV7-8 to TRBJ2-7; D may be TRBD1 (5 bases). V was shortened by 3 bases and J by 5 bases, with 17 bases between the two germline ends. The germline CDR1 and CDR2 sequences are SGHVS and FQNEAQ. CDR3 size: 15 residues. Here the CDR3 reads CASSFLLGVRDEQYF. CDR3 bases: TGTGCCAGCAGCTTCCTGCTAGGGGTTAGGGACGAGCAGTACTTC.

Many counts were recorded for this clonotype. At one end the junction does not follow the germline gene, possibly because of a read error. J is TRBJ1-6 and V is TRBV2; the D gene is possibly TRBD1 (5 bases). The length of the CDR3 is 13 residues. In germline, CDR1 is SNHLY, CDR2 FYNNEI. The CDR3 DNA sequence: TGTGCCAGCAGGGGGGACCAGATTTCACCCCTCCATTTT. Translated: CASRGDQISPLHF.

The chain combines TRBV7-3 with TRBJ2-5, with D possibly TRBD1 on 6 matching bases. Germline values: CDR1 SGHTA, CDR2 FQGTGA. The CDR3 loop spans 13 amino acids. With 5 bases removed from V and 5 bases from J, the gap between germline ends came to 12 bases. The DNA of the CDR3 is TGTGCCAGCAGCCCTACAGGGAAGGAGACCCAGTACTTC. Translating it yields CASSPTGKETQYF.

The table lists this clonotype with a few counts. The chain links TRBV6-6 to TRBJ1-2; TRBD1 agrees at 9 bases. CDR1 MNHNY and CDR2 SVGAGI come from the germline V gene (reference sequence). CDR3 length: 15 amino acids. Germline trimming cut 7 bases from V and 8 bases from J; bases unmatched to any gene: 14. The CDR3 DNA sequence: TGTGCCAGCAACCACGGGACAGGGAAAGATTGGGGCTACACCTTC. This translates into CASNHGTGKDWGYTF.

The chain couples TRBV9 to TRBJ1-6; 7 bases agree with TRBD1. Germline CDR1 SGDLS, CDR2 YYNGEE. Trimming at V came to 4 bases and at J to 9 bases, leaving 7 bases not matched to a gene. The CDR3 contains 14 residues. This chain's CDR3 is CASSFTGESSPLHF. The DNA for the CDR3 is TGTGCCAGCAGCTTTACAGGGGAAAGTTCACCCCTCCACTTT.

This sequence joins TRBV12-3 or TRBV12-4 and TRBJ1-5, with D perhaps TRBD1 (5 bases). The CDR3 consists of 16 residues. Trimming left V 1 base short and J 0 bases short, with 10 bases between. The DNA of the CDR3 is TGTGCCAGCAGTTTAGAGGGACCCTATAGCAATCAGCCCCAGCATTTT. This translates into CASSLEGPYSNQPQHF.

V usage is TRBV2 and J usage is TRBJ1-1, with no clear D. V lost 7 bases, J lost 4 bases, and 13 bases lay in between. This CDR3 is 13 amino acids long. The germline V gene encodes CDR1 SNHLY and CDR2 FYNNEI. In DNA form, the CDR3 reads TGTGCCAGCACCGACCAAGGTCCCACTGAAGCTTTCTTT. As protein: CASTDQGPTEAFF. Drawing the rest from reference TRBV2 and TRBJ1-1, the complete variable domain is EPEVTQTPSHQVTQMGQEVILRCVPISNHLYFYWYRQILGQKVEFLVSFYNNEISEKSEIFDDQFSVERPDGSNFTLKIRSTKLEDSAMYFCASTDQGPTEAFFGQGTRLTVV.

This clonotype came up many times. This sequence joins TRBV9 and TRBJ2-7; weak D call: TRBD1 (6 bases). V lost 2 bases and J 3 bases, leaving 12 bases between the germline ends. Germline values: CDR1 SGDLS, CDR2 YYNGEE. CDR3 length equals 14 residues. The DNA for the CDR3 is TGTGCCAGCAGCGTGGGGCAGGGGATCTACGAGCAGTACTTC. Translation gives CASSVGQGIYEQYF.

This clonotype has a handful of counts. The chain is built from TRBV10-3 and TRBJ2-3; D is unresolved. V lost 0 bases and J 5 bases, leaving 3 bases between the germline ends. CDR1 and CDR2 from the germline V gene are ENHRY and SYGVKD. This CDR3 region has 12 residues. CDR3 residues: CAISESRDTQYF. CDR3 sequence (DNA): TGTGCCATCAGTGAGTCAAGAGATACGCAGTATTTT.

This chain connects TRBV12-5 to TRBJ1-1, with D unclear. Germline CDR1 reads LGHNT; CDR2 reads FRNRAP. V dropped 0 bases and J dropped 11 bases, with 13 bases sitting between them. The CDR3 covers 13 residues. The CDR3 sequence is CASGLVPPASAFF. The CDR3 nucleotides read TGTGCTAGTGGTTTGGTACCCCCAGCCTCGGCTTTCTTT.

The sample holds one count of this clonotype. The chain combines TRBV5-6 with TRBJ2-2; D not certain. The CDR3 is made up of 14 amino acids. Looked up from germline, CDR1 is SGHDT and CDR2 is YYEEEE. V was shortened by 0 bases and J by 2 bases, with 5 bases between the two germline ends. The CDR3 is CASSLAPNTGELFF. In DNA form, the CDR3 reads TGTGCCAGCAGCTTGGCGCCTAACACCGGGGAGCTGTTTTTT. Complete variable domain (other parts from reference TRBV5-6 and TRBJ2-2): DAGVTQSPTHLIKTRGQQVTLRCSPKSGHDTVSWYQQALGQGPQFIFQYYEEEERQRGNFPDRFSGHQFPNYSSELNVNALLLGDSALYLCASSLAPNTGELFFGEGSRLTVL.

This clonotype showed up just a few times. The genes are TRBV29-1 and TRBJ2-7; the D gene could be TRBD1 or TRBD2 (5 bases each). The V gene's germline CDR1 is SQVTM and CDR2 ANQGSEA. The CDR3 extends over 12 amino acids. V lost 7 bases, J lost 3 bases, and 13 bases lay in between. In DNA form, the CDR3 reads TGCAGCGGAAGGGACGGTGACTACGAGCAGTACTTC. Amino acid sequence: CSGRDGDYEQYF.

About this clonotype itself: A much larger clone lies one base from this, so it may be a read error. The chain links TRBV12-3 or TRBV12-4 to TRBJ1-1; 8 nucleotides line up with TRBD1. V dropped 5 bases and J dropped 4; count of bases not matched to a gene: 3. The CDR3 totals 13 residues. The CDR3 DNA follows: TGTGCCAGCAGTCGAACAGGGGGCACTGAAGCTTTCTTT. It specifies CASSRTGGTEAFF.

J is TRBJ2-3 and V is TRBV29-1, with D maybe TRBD1 (7 bases). Germline V gene sequence: CDR1 SQVTM, CDR2 ANQGSEA. The CDR3 runs 12 residues. The CDR3 DNA sequence: TGCAGTGCTGGAGGGGGCGGAGATACGCAGTATTTT. Translating gives CSAGGGGDTQYF.